These 31 T cell receptor beta chains were all obtained from the same sample, sequenced in a study of T cells in Graves' hyperthyroidism and ophthalmopathy. Using RNA transcripts as the source, TCR beta CDR3 regions were amplified. A set of HTBI primers served as the primers for a first-round RT-PCR of the TCR CDR3. MiXCR, applied by TCRdb to the multiplex PCR reads, yields one record per CDR3 protein. The sample has about 380,000 distinct CDR3 sequences, 13% to 15% seen once. The material sequenced was blood. Receptors were obtained from a woman aged 30 to 39 with Graves' ophthalmopathy.

The J gene is TRBJ2-5, the V gene TRBV7-9, with 9 bases aligning to TRBD1. Losses at the gene ends were 4 bases for V and 2 bases for J; bases not matched to a gene: 2. This CDR3 comprises 14 residues. Germline V lookup: CDR1 SEHNR, CDR2 FQNEAQ (reference sequence). The CDR3 loop reads CASSSDRGQETQYF. CDR3 bases: TGTGCCAGCAGCTCGGACAGGGGACAAGAGACCCAGTACTTC.

This clonotype was recorded at least ten times. The chain joins TRBV20-1 to TRBJ2-1; a weak D match, TRBD2 (6 bases). This CDR3 region has 15 residues. Trimming stripped 5 bases from V and 7 bases from J, with 21 bases between. Germline CDR1 DFQATT, CDR2 SNEGSKA (reference sequence). CDR3: CSAPSSFGGLNEQFF. CDR3 coding DNA: TGCAGTGCTCCCTCCTCCTTCGGGGGACTGAATGAGCAGTTCTTC.

Ten or more counts support this clonotype. The V gene is TRBV6-1, the J gene TRBJ1-1, with 7 bases identical to TRBD1. The CDR3 consists of 14 residues. Germline V gives CDR1 MNHNS, CDR2 SASEGT. V gave up 6 bases and J gave up 3 bases; unmatched junction bases: 7. CDR3 sequence: CASSRGGEDTEAFF. CDR3 sequence (DNA): TGTGCCAGCAGCCGAGGGGGCGAGGACACTGAAGCTTTCTTT.

The rearrangement joins TRBV3-1 to TRBJ2-1; 12 bases are a match to TRBD2. This CDR3 is built from 18 residues. V was clipped by 0 bases and J by 1 base; unmatched bases: 4. CDR1 is LGHDT, CDR2 YNNKEL, per germline (reference sequence). CDR3 residues: CASSQDGLAGISYNEQFF. For the CDR3, the DNA is TGTGCCAGCAGCCAAGATGGACTAGCGGGGATATCCTACAATGAGCAGTTCTTC.

The chain carries TRBV5-6 and TRBJ2-1, with D unclear. Between the trimmed V and J ends, which lost 1 base and 2 bases, there was a span of 19 bases. The CDR3 length is 18 residues. Germline V gene data show CDR1 as SGHDT and CDR2 as YYEEEE. CDR3 loop: CASSLISSRRPAYNEQFF. The CDR3 region has the DNA TGTGCCAGCAGCTTGATCTCGTCGCGGAGACCAGCCTACAATGAGCAGTTCTTC.

Points on this clonotype: An end of the junction does not agree with germline; a read error may underlie this. V gene TRBV24-1 combines with J gene TRBJ2-6; 7 positions match TRBD1. This CDR3 has 19 residues. The germline gives CDR1 KGHDR, CDR2 SFDVKD. CDR3 sequence (DNA): TGTGCCACCAGTGATCCGCGCAGGACAGGCCGCTCTGGGGCCAACGCCCTGACTTTC. The encoded protein is CATSDPRRTGRSGANALTF.

The table lists this clonotype with many counts. The CDR3 region has the DNA TGTGCCAGCAGCTCGAGGACAGGGGGCGGGTACGAGCAGTACTTC. Its protein product is CASSSRTGGGYEQYF. This sequence joins TRBV7-2 and TRBJ2-7; 11 bases line up with TRBD1. V lost 4 bases, J lost 4 bases, and 6 bases stayed unmatched. The CDR3 is made up of 15 amino acids. CDR1 and CDR2 (germline): SGHTA, FQGNSA.

This clonotype was picked up many times. The chain carries TRBV28 and TRBJ1-5; D is perhaps TRBD1 (5 bases). The germline V gene has CDR1 MDHEN and CDR2 SYDVKM. V was cut by 8 bases and J by 3 bases, with 23 bases left in between. The CDR3 length is 17 residues. The CDR3 protein is CASSEGLRGGVNQPQHF. The CDR3 DNA follows: TGTGCCAGCTCTGAGGGCCTCCGGGGGGGTGTCAATCAGCCCCAGCATTTT. Supplemented by reference TRBV28 and TRBJ1-5, the full variable domain reads DVKVTQSSRYLVKRTGEKVFLECVQDMDHENMFWYRQDPGLGLRLIYFSYDVKMKEKGDIPEGYSVSREKKERFSLILESASTNQTSMYLCASSEGLRGGVNQPQHFGDGTRLSIL.

The chain has TRBV5-4 and TRBJ1-1, with unresolved D. V was pared by 6 bases and J by 3 bases, with 12 bases between. CDR1 and CDR2 from the germline V gene are SGHNT and YYREEE (reference sequence). The CDR3 sequence is 13 residues long. The CDR3 loop reads CASTLPPHTEAFF. CDR3 nucleotides: TGTGCCAGCACCCTCCCCCCCCACACTGAAGCTTTCTTT.

This clonotype was detected once. A much larger clone lies a single base off, so this may be a read error. This sequence joins TRBV27 and TRBJ1-2; D not certain. V lost 1 base and J lost 8, with 11 bases in between. Looked up from germline, CDR1 is MNHEY and CDR2 is SMNVEV (reference sequence). The length of the CDR3 is 13 residues. Here the CDR3 DNA reads TGTGCCAGCAGTTTATTTCGAGGAGGGGGCTACACCTTC. This translates into CASSLFRGGGYTF.

At least ten counts were recorded for this clonotype. This chain joins TRBV20-1 and TRBJ1-1; no clear D gene. The CDR3 runs to 13 residues. Germline V gene data show CDR1 as DFQATT and CDR2 as SNEGSKA (reference sequence). Trimming removed 0 bases at V and 5 bases at J, with 10 bases between. The CDR3 nucleotides are TGCAGTGCTAGAGATGTACGGGAAACTGAAGCTTTCTTT. It is translated as CSARDVRETEAFF.

This clonotype was recorded at least ten times. V usage is TRBV28 and J usage is TRBJ1-2; no firm D call. The germline CDR1 and CDR2 sequences are MDHEN and SYDVKM. Trimming took off 8 bases at V and 7 bases at J, with 8 bases between the two ends. The CDR3 has 10 amino acids. For the CDR3, the DNA is TGTGCCAGCTACGCGGGTGGCTACACCTTC. Its protein product is CASYAGGYTF.

This clonotype was seen many times. The chain is built from TRBV12-3 or TRBV12-4 and TRBJ2-7; perhaps TRBD1 as D (6 bases). V was shortened by 7 bases and J by 7 bases, with 17 bases between the two germline ends. The CDR3 loop spans 13 amino acids. DNA for the CDR3: TGTGCCAGCACGACGCAGACAGGCGAAGAGCAGTACTTC. Amino acids: CASTTQTGEEQYF.

This clonotype was seen at least ten times. This sequence joins TRBV2 and TRBJ2-5, with 7 nucleotides matching TRBD2. This CDR3 is 14 amino acids long. Germline V gene sequence: CDR1 SNHLY, CDR2 FYNNEI. V shed 6 bases and J 2 bases; nucleotides not matched to a gene: 6. The CDR3 protein is CASRDGGWQETQYF. The DNA of the CDR3 is TGTGCCAGCAGGGACGGGGGGTGGCAAGAGACCCAGTACTTC. Full variable domain (outside the CDR3, taken from reference TRBV2 and TRBJ2-5): EPEVTQTPSHQVTQMGQEVILRCVPISNHLYFYWYRQILGQKVEFLVSFYNNEISEKSEIFDDQFSVERPDGSNFTLKIRSTKLEDSAMYFCASRDGGWQETQYFGPGTRLLVL.

This clonotype was seen ten or more times. This sequence joins TRBV12-3 or TRBV12-4 and TRBJ1-4; 9 bases line up with TRBD1. V trimming: 6 bases; J trimming: 4 bases; junction bases outside the gene matches: 6. The CDR3 sequence is 15 residues long. The CDR3 nucleotides are TGTGCCAGCAGGAAAGGACAGGGGCTTAATGAAAAACTGTTTTTT. Encoded protein: CASRKGQGLNEKLFF.

This clonotype was counted only a few times. The V call is TRBV25-1, the J call TRBJ1-4; D is uncertain. Germline CDR1 MGHDK, CDR2 SYGVNS. The CDR3 totals 15 residues. V lost 1 base to trimming and J lost 8 bases, with 14 bases between them. The CDR3 DNA sequence: TGTGCCAGCAGTGAATCGGGAGGGTTTGAAGAAAAACTGTTTTTT. Translated: CASSESGGFEEKLFF.

This clonotype was seen ten or more times. The V and J genes are TRBV3-1 and TRBJ2-1; the D gene is possibly TRBD2 (5 bases). The V end was cut by 4 bases, the J end by 10 bases, with 17 bases between. Looked up from germline, CDR1 is LGHDT and CDR2 is YNNKEL (reference sequence). CDR3 length: 14 amino acids. The CDR3 region has the DNA TGTGCCAGCAGCCCAGACGCCGGGATACAAGAGCAGTTCTTC. It encodes CASSPDAGIQEQFF.

This clonotype was detected many times. V usage is TRBV27 and J usage is TRBJ1-1; D is possibly TRBD1 (6 bases). The CDR3 length is 17 residues. Trimming stripped 4 bases from V and 0 bases from J, with 18 bases between. Germline values: CDR1 MNHEY, CDR2 SMNVEV (reference sequence). CDR3 amino acids: CASSSTTGNHLNTEAFF. The DNA of the CDR3 is TGTGCCAGCAGTTCAACGACAGGAAATCACTTGAACACTGAAGCTTTCTTT.

In its sample, this clonotype was seen many times. The rearrangement links TRBV14 to TRBJ2-3; D tentatively fits TRBD1 or TRBD2 (5 bases each). Looked up from germline, CDR1 is SGHDN and CDR2 is FVKESK. Trimming took 2 bases from V and 0 from J, leaving 9 bases between them. The CDR3 length is 15 residues. CDR3 DNA: TGTGCCAGCAGCCAACCGGGGCCAAGCACAGATACGCAGTATTTT. Amino acid sequence: CASSQPGPSTDTQYF.

In this sample, this clonotype turned up a few times. The V and J genes are TRBV27 and TRBJ1-4; the match to TRBD1 covers 7 bases. V gave up 4 bases and J gave up 6 bases; unmatched junction bases: 8. Germline V lookup: CDR1 MNHEY, CDR2 SMNVEV (reference sequence). This CDR3 has 15 amino acids. This CDR3 reads CASSSHRGPYEKLFF. Written as DNA, the CDR3 is TGTGCCAGCAGTTCCCACAGGGGCCCCTATGAAAAACTGTTTTTT.

This clonotype was detected a few times. The J gene is TRBJ2-7, the V gene TRBV7-9; D is uncertain. In germline, CDR1 is SEHNR, CDR2 FQNEAQ (reference sequence). Trimming took off 1 base at V and 3 bases at J, with 16 bases between the two ends. The CDR3 is 16 amino acids. CDR3 protein: CASSLGMGISGYEQYF. CDR3 nucleotides: TGTGCCAGCAGCTTAGGGATGGGAATCTCGGGCTACGAGCAGTACTTC.

This clonotype came up many times. CDR3 in DNA: TGTGCCAGCAGCCTAAGGACAGCCGACACCTACGAGCAGTACTTC. Protein sequence: CASSLRTADTYEQYF. This rearrangement joins TRBV11-2 to TRBJ2-7; the D gene is possibly TRBD1 (6 bases). Germline V lookup: CDR1 SGHAT, CDR2 FQNNGV. This CDR3 is 15 amino acids long. Between the trimmed V and J ends, which lost 5 bases and 2 bases, there was a span of 16 bases.

At least ten counts were recorded for this clonotype. The chain is built from TRBV7-6 and TRBJ2-7; TRBD2 matches 13 bases. The J segment lost 3 bases and the V segment lost 5 bases, leaving 4 bases of the junction unmatched. CDR3 length: 15 amino acids. CDR1 SGHVS and CDR2 FNYEAQ come from the germline V gene. CDR3 in DNA: TGTGCCAGCAGCGGCGGGACTAGCGGGGTCTACGAGCAGTACTTC. Protein: CASSGGTSGVYEQYF.

The table lists this clonotype with many counts. J is TRBJ1-4 and V is TRBV3-1; unclear D gene. The V and J ends lost 0 bases and 6 bases respectively, with 11 bases between them. Looked up from germline, CDR1 is LGHDT and CDR2 is YNNKEL (reference sequence). This CDR3 contains 15 residues. For the CDR3, the DNA is TGTGCCAGCAGCCAAGATATGGATGGGGATGAAAAACTGTTTTTT. Translation: CASSQDMDGDEKLFF.

The V call is TRBV28, the J call TRBJ2-7; 9 nucleotides agree with TRBD2. Per the germline V gene, CDR1 is MDHEN and CDR2 is SYDVKM. The CDR3 has 14 residues. V shed 6 bases, J shed 5 bases, and the junction held 8 bases outside the gene matches. This CDR3 reads CASRRSGSFHEQYF. CDR3 nucleotides: TGTGCCAGCAGACGTAGCGGGAGCTTCCACGAGCAGTACTTC.

This clonotype occurred many times. The chain has TRBV20-1 and TRBJ1-5, with D possibly TRBD1 on 5 matching bases. CDR1 is DFQATT, CDR2 SNEGSKA, per germline (reference sequence). V was pared by 3 bases and J by 2 bases, with 11 bases between. The CDR3 is made up of 14 amino acids. The CDR3 coding sequence is TGCAGTGCTAGTACGGGGGTCGGCAATCAGCCCCAGCATTTT. It translates to CSASTGVGNQPQHF.

Ten or more counts support this clonotype. The J gene is TRBJ2-1, the V gene TRBV5-6; D could derive from TRBD1 or TRBD2 (6 bases each). The ends were cut back, 5 bases at V and 9 bases at J, with 18 bases in the middle. The CDR3 has 14 residues. Germline CDR1 SGHDT, CDR2 YYEEEE. The DNA for the CDR3 is TGTGCCAGCAGAGTTCCGGGGGCCGGGCCTGAGCAGTTCTTC. Residues: CASRVPGAGPEQFF.

This clonotype has a count of ten or more. V gene TRBV19 combines with J gene TRBJ2-1; unclear D gene. From germline, CDR1 is LNHDA and CDR2 SQIVND (reference sequence). Trimming removed 0 bases from V and 5 bases from J, with 11 bases in between. This CDR3 spans 15 amino acids. CDR3 nucleotides: TGTGCCAGTAGTATAGACAGGATGAGGCACAATGAGCAGTTCTTC. Translating gives CASSIDRMRHNEQFF.

The V call is TRBV20-1, the J call TRBJ2-5; possible D gene TRBD1, 5 bases. The germline CDR1 and CDR2 sequences are DFQATT and SNEGSKA (reference sequence). Trimming shortened V by 3 bases and J by 2 bases, and 7 bases separated the two germline ends. The CDR3 has 12 residues. CDR3 bases: TGCAGTGCTAGTAAGGGGCAAGAGACCCAGTACTTC. Protein: CSASKGQETQYF.

CDR3 coding DNA: TGCGCCAGCAGCCAAGCCCTCCATGGGACAGGGCCCTACGAGCAGTACTTC. It specifies CASSQALHGTGPYEQYF. The chain couples TRBV4-1 to TRBJ2-7; 9 nucleotides agree with TRBD1. The V segment lost 1 base and the J segment 2 bases; nucleotides outside the gene matches: 9. This CDR3 has 17 amino acids. CDR1 is MGHRA and CDR2 is YSYEKL in the germline V gene.

This clonotype was seen repeatedly, ten times or more. V and J are TRBV7-8 and TRBJ2-3; no reliable D call. V gave up 5 bases and J gave up 0 bases, with 12 bases separating them. Germline V lookup: CDR1 SGHVS, CDR2 FQNEAQ. The CDR3 has 15 residues. CDR3 in amino acids: CASSRGTSSTDTQYF. The CDR3 DNA reads TGTGCCAGCAGCCGCGGAACCTCTAGCACAGATACGCAGTATTTT.